This TCR beta chain was recorded in a study of blood T cell repertoires in COVID-19. Study context: The United States, Italy and Spain provided the acute and convalescent COVID-19 samples. T cells, B-cell-depleted T cells, or PBMCs provided the cDNA or gDNA that served as material.

Per the authors' pipeline: Estimated nucleated cell counts came from reference gene primer amplification. Produced via immunoSEQ multiplex PCR; TCRdb's table is partial and in-frame only. V, J and clone size are taken as reported in that table, and D and trimming were inferred from the DNA itself. The sample yields approximately 300,000 clones, about four fifths seen once. The germline V gene encodes CDR1 LNHNV and CDR2 YYDKDF (reference sequence). This CDR3 contains 14 residues. V shed 9 bases, J shed 4 bases, and the junction held 11 bases outside the gene matches. This clone was seen more than once but under ten times.

The chain employs TRBV15 and TRBJ1-2; 7 bases map to TRBD1. Source material: peripheral blood. The source of this sequence is a woman aged 45 to 65 with acute or convalescent COVID-19. DNA of the CDR3: TGTGCCACTCGTAACAGGGGTGGAGGCTATGGCTACACCTTC. Translation: CATRNRGGGYGYTF.